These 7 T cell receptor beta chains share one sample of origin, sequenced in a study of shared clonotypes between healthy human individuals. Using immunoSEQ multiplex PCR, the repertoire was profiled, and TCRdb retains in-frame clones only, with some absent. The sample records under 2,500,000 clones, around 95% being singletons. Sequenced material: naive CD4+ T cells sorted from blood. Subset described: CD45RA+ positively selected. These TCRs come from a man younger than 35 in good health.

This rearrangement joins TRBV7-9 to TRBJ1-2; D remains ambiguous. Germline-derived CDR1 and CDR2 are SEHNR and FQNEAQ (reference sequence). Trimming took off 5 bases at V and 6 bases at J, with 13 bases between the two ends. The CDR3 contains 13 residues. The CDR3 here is CASSEPLRHGYTF. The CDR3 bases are TGTGCCAGCAGCGAACCCCTTCGGCATGGCTACACCTTC.

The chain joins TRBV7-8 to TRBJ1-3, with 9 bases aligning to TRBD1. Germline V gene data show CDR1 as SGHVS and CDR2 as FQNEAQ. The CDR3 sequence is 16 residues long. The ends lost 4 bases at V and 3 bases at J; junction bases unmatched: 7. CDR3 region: CASSSTGGQGGNTIYF. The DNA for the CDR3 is TGTGCCAGCAGCTCTACAGGGGGCCAAGGTGGAAACACCATATATTTT. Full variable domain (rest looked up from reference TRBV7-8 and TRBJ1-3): GAGVSQSPRYKVAKRGQDVALRCDPISGHVSLFWYQQALGQGPEFLTYFQNEAQLDKSGLPSDRFFAERPEGSVSTLKIQRTQQEDSAVYLCASSSTGGQGGNTIYFGEGSWLTVV.

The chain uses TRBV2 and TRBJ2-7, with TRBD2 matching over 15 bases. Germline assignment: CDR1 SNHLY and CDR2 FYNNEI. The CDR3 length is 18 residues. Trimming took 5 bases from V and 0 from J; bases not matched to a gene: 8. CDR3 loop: CASSLGLAGGFSSYEQYF. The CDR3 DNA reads TGTGCCAGCAGTTTGGGACTAGCGGGGGGATTCAGCTCCTACGAGCAGTACTTC.

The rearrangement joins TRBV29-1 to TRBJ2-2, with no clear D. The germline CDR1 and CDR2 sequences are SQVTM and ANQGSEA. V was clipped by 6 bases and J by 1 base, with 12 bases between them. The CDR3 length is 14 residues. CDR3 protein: CSVRPGGNTGELFF. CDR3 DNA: TGCAGCGTAAGACCGGGCGGGAACACCGGGGAGCTGTTTTTT.

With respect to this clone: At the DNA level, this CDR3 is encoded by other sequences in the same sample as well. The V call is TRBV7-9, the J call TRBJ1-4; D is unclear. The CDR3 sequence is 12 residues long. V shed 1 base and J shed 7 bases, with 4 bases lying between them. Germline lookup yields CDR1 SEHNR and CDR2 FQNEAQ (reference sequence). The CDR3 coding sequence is TGTGCCAGCAGCTTAGTCGGTGAAAAACTGTTTTTT. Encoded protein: CASSLVGEKLFF.

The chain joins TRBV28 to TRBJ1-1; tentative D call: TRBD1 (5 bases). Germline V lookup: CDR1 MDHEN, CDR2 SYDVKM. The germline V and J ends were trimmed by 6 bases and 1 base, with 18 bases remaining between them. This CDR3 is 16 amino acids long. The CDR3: CASSNPSGPGNTEAFF. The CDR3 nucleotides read TGTGCCAGCAGCAACCCCTCGGGACCGGGGAACACTGAAGCTTTCTTT.

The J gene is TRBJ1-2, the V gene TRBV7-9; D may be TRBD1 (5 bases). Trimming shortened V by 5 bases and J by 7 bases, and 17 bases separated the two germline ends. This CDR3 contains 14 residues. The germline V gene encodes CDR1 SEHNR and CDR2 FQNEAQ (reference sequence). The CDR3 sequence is CASSLLAGLGGYTF. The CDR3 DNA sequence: TGTGCCAGCAGCCTCCTGGCAGGGTTGGGTGGCTACACCTTC.